This section outlines one TCR beta chain sequence together with its context. Clones were sequenced by immunoSEQ multiplex PCR, and TCRdb holds only the in-frame ones, with some missing. The table shows some 150,000 clones, with about 95% occurring only once. This sample was included in a study of cytomegalovirus exposure and HLA in healthy donors. CDR1 is SGHRS and CDR2 is YFSETQ in the germline V gene. V lost 3 bases, J lost 8 bases, and 10 bases stayed unmatched. CDR3 length: 16 amino acids. The receptor comes from a man aged 18 to 29 in good health and CMV-seropositive. The chain links TRBV5-1 to TRBJ2-4, with 11 bases aligning to TRBD2. The sample consisted of PBMCs. CDR3 in amino acids: CASSSVAGGPQHIQYF. CDR3 nucleotide sequence: TGCGCCAGCAGCTCTGTAGCGGGAGGGCCCCAGCACATTCAGTACTTC.